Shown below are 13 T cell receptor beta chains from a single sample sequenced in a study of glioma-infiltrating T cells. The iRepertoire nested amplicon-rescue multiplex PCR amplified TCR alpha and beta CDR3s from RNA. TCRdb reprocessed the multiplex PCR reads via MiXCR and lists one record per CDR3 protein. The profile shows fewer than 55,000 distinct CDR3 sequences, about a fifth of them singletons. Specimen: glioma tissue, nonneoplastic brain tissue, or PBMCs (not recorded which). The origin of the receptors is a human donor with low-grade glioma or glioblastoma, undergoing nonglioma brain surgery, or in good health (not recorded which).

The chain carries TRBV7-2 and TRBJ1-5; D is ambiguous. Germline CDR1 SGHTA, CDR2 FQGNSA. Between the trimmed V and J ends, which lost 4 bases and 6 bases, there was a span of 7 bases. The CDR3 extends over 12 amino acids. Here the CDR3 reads CASSYLSQPQHF. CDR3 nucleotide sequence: TGTGCCAGCAGCTACCTAAGTCAGCCCCAGCATTTT.

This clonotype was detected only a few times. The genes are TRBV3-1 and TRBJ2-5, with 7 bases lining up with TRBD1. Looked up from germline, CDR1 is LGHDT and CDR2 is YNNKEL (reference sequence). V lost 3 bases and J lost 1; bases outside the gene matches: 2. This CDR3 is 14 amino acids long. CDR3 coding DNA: TGTGCCAGCAGCCAGACAGGGCGCCAAGAGACCCAGTACTTC. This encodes CASSQTGRQETQYF.

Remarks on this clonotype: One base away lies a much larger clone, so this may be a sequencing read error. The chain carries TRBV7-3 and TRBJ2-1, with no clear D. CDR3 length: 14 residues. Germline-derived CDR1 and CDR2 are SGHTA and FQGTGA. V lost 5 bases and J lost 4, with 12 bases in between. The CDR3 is CASSAYDSYNEQFF. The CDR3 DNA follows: TGTGCCAGCAGCGCTTATGACTCTTACAATGAGCAGTTCTTC.

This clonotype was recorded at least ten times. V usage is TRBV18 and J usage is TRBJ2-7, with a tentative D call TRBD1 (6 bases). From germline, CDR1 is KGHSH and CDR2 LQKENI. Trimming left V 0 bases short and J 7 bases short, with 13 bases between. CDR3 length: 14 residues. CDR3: CASSPPTGPVEQYF. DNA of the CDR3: TGTGCCAGCTCACCACCCACAGGGCCTGTTGAGCAGTACTTC.

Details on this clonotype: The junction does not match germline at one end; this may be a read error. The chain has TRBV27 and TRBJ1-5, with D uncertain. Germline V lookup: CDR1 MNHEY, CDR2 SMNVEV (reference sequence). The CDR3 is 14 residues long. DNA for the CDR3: TGTGCCATCAGTCCCGCGCTTAGCAATCATCCCCAGCATTTT. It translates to CAISPALSNHPQHF.

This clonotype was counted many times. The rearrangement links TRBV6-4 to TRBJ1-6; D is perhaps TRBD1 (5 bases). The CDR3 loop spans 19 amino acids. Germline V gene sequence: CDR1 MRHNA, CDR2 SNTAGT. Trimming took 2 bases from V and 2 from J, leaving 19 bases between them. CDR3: CASSDNRILGMPYNSPLHF. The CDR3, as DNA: TGTGCCAGCAGTGACAACAGGATCTTAGGGATGCCCTATAATTCACCCCTCCACTTT.

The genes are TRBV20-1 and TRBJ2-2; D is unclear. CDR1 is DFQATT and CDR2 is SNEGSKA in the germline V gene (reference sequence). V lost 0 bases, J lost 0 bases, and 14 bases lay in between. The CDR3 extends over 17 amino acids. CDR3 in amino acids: CSARDQRRTANTGELFF. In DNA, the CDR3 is TGCAGTGCTAGAGATCAGAGGAGAACGGCGAACACCGGGGAGCTGTTTTTT.

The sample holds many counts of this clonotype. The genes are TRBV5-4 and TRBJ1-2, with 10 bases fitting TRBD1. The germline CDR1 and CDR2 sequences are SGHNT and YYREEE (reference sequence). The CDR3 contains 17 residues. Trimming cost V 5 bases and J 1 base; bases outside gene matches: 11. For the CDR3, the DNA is TGTGCCAGCAGACAAGAGGACAGGGGGGCAAATAACTATGGCTACACCTTC. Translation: CASRQEDRGANNYGYTF.

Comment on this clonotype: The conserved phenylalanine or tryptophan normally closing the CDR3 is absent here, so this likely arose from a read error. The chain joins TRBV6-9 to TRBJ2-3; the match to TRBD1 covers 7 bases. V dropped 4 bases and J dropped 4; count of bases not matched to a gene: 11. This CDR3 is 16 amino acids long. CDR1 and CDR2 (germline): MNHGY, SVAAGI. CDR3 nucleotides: TGTGCCAGCAGTTCCGACAGGGCCCACCTCCCAGATACGCAGTATCAT. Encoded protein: CASSSDRAHLPDTQYH.

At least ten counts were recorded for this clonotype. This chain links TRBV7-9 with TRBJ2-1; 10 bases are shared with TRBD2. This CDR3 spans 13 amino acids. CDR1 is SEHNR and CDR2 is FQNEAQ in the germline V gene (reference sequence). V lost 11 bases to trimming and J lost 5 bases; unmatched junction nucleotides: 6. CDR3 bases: TGTGCCGGAGGACTAGCGGAGAACAATGAGCAGTTCTTC. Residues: CAGGLAENNEQFF.

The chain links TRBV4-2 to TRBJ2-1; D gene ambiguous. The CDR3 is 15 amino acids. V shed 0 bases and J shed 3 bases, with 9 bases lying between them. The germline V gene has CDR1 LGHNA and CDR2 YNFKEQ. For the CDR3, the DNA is TGTGCCAGCAGCCAAGATTTCGGCAGCTACAATGAGCAGTTCTTC. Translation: CASSQDFGSYNEQFF.

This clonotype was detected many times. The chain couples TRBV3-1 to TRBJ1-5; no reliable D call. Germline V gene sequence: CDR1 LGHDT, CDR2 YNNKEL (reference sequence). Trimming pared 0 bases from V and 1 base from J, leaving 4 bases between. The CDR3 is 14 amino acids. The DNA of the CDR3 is TGTGCCAGCAGCCAAGACCGGAGCAATCAGCCCCAGCATTTT. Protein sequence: CASSQDRSNQPQHF.

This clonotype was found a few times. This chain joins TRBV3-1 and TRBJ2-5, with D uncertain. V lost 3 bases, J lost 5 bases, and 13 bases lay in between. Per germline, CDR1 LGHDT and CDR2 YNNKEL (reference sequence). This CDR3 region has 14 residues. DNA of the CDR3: TGTGCCAGCAGCCACCCCCCCGAAATGGAGACCCAGTACTTC. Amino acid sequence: CASSHPPEMETQYF.